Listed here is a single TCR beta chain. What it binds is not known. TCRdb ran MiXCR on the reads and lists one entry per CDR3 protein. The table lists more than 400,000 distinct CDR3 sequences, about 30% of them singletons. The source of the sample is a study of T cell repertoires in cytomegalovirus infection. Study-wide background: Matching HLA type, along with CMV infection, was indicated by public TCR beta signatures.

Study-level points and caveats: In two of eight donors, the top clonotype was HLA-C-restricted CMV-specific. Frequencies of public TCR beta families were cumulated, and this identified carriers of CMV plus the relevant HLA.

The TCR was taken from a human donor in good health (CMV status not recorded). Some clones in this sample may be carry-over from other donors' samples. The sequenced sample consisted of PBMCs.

CDR3 DNA sequence: TGTGCCAGCAGCCCCCGTGCCAGCGGGTCGTCCTACGAGCAGTACTTC. Protein product: CASSPRASGSSYEQYF. V and J are TRBV11-1 and TRBJ2-7; weak D call: TRBD2 (6 bases). Trimming shortened V by 5 bases and J by 1 base, and 18 bases separated the two germline ends. Germline lookup yields CDR1 SGHAT and CDR2 FQDESV (reference sequence). CDR3 length equals 16 residues.